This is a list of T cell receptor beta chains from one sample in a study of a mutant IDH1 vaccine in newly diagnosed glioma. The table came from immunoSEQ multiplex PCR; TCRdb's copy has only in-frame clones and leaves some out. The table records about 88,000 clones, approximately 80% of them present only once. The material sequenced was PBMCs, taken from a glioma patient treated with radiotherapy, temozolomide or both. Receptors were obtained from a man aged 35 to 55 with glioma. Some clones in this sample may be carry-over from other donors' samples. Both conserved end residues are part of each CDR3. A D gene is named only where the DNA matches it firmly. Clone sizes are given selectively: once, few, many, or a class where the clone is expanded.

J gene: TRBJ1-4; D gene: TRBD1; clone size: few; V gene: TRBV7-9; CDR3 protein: CASSSRQGMNEKLFF; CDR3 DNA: TGTGCCAGCAGCTCGAGACAGGGGATGAACGAAAAACTGTTTTTT
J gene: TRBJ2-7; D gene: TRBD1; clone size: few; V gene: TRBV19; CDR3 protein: CASSTGQGGSYEQYF; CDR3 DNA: TGTGCCAGTAGCACGGGACAGGGGGGGTCCTACGAGCAGTACTTC
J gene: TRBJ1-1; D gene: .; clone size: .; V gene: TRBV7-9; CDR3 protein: CASSHDYTEAFF; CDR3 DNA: TGTGCCAGCAGCCACGATTACACTGAAGCTTTCTTT
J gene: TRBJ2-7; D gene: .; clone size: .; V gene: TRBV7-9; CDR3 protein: CASSRGDGGVYF; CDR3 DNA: TGTGCCAGCAGCCGTGGGGACGGGGGCGTGTACTTC
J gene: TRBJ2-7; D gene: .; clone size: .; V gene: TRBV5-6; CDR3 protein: CASRAGGLSYEQYF; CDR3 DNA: TGTGCCAGCAGGGCCGGGGGGCTGTCCTACGAGCAGTACTTC
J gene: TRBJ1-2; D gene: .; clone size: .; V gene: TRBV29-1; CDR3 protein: CSVATYYGYTF; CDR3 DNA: TGCAGCGTTGCTACCTACTATGGCTACACCTTC
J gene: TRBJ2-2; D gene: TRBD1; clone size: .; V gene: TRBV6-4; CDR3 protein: CASSPGQGIGELFF; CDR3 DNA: TGTGCCAGCAGCCCGGGACAGGGGATCGGGGAGCTGTTTTTT
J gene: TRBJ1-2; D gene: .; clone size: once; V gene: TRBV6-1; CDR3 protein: CASSGSNYGYTF; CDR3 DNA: TGTGCCAGCAGTGGGTCCAACTATGGCTACACCTTC
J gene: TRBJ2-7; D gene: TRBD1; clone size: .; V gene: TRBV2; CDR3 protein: CASRGQPYEQYF; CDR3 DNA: TGTGCCAGCAGGGGACAGCCTTACGAGCAGTACTTC
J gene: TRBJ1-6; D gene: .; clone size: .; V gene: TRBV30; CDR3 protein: CAWSVGLGRNSPLHF; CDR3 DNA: TGTGCCTGGAGTGTAGGCTTGGGGAGGAATTCACCCCTCCACTTT
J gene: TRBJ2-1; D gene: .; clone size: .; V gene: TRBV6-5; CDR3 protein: CASSWGTDNEQFF; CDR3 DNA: TGTGCCAGCAGTTGGGGGACGGACAATGAGCAGTTCTTC
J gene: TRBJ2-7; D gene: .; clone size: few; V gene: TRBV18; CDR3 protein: CASSPPFGDQYF; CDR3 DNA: TGTGCCAGCTCACCACCCTTTGGAGACCAGTACTTC
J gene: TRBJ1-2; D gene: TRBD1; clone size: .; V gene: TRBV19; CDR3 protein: CASTPASPGGGYTF; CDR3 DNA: TGTGCCAGTACCCCGGCCAGTCCAGGGGGTGGCTACACCTTC
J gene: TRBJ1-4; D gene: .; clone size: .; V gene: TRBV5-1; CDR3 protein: CATSLGPTNEKLFF; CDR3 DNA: TGCGCCACTTCCTTAGGTCCAACTAATGAAAAACTGTTTTTT
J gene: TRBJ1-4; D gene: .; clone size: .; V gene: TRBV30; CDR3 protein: CAWSVRPGAGANEKLFF; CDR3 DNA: TGTGCCTGGAGTGTACGTCCAGGGGCTGGCGCTAATGAAAAACTGTTTTTT
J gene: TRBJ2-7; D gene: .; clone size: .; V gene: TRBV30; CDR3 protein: CAWRFGAYEQYF; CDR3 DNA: TGTGCCTGGAGATTTGGCGCCTACGAGCAGTACTTC
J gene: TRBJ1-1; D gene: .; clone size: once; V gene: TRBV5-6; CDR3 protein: CASSLGYRGTEAFF; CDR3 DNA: TGTGCCAGCAGCTTGGGGTACCGTGGCACTGAAGCTTTCTTT
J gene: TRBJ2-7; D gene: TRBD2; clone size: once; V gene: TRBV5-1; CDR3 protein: CASSLTGGASEQYF; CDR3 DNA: TGCGCCAGCAGCCTGACCGGGGGGGCTAGCGAGCAGTACTTC
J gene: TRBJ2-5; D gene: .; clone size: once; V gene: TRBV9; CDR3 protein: CASSVLGSIQETQYF; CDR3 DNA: TGTGCCAGCAGCGTACTCGGCTCCATCCAAGAGACCCAGTACTTC
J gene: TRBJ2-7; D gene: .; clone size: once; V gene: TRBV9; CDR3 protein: CASSQGGPRAYEQYF; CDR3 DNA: TGTGCCAGCAGCCAAGGGGGACCACGGGCTTACGAGCAGTACTTC